The 25 T cell receptor beta chains in this list originate from one sample, sequenced in a study of OX40 agonist ivuxolimab in advanced cancers. Generated by immunoSEQ multiplex PCR, the TCRdb table keeps only in-frame clones and is missing some. The repertoire holds under 70,000 clones, around 89% seen once, with 1.1% to 1.5% in the top ten. Specimen: CD4+ or CD8+ T cells sorted from blood, collected in a trial of the OX40 agonist ivuxolimab. The source of these receptors is an adult with an advanced solid tumor such as melanoma, head and neck, liver or kidney cancer.

The sample holds a few counts of this clone. This sample includes further DNA sequences coding for the same CDR3. The chain recombines TRBV5-1 with TRBJ1-1; 7 bases match TRBD1. The CDR3 runs to 14 residues. Germline loops: CDR1 SGHRS, CDR2 YFSETQ. The V and J ends lost 4 bases and 2 bases, in that order; junction bases with no gene match: 5. CDR3: CASSPRQGNTEAFF. CDR3 in DNA: TGCGCCAGCAGCCCAAGACAGGGCAACACTGAAGCTTTCTTT.

The chain couples TRBV13 to TRBJ2-5, with a weak D call TRBD2 (6 bases). Per germline, CDR1 PRHDT and CDR2 FYEKMQ (reference sequence). This CDR3 comprises 16 residues. V lost 5 bases to trimming and J lost 3 bases, with 19 bases between them. DNA for the CDR3: TGTGCCAGCAGCCGTCGGGGTAGCGGAGGGGAAGAGACCCAGTACTTC. This sequence encodes CASSRRGSGGEETQYF.

The gene calls are TRBV5-1 and TRBJ2-7, with TRBD1 matching over 7 bases. This CDR3 spans 14 amino acids. V lost 4 bases and J lost 0; bases outside the gene matches: 4. Per the germline V gene, CDR1 is SGHRS and CDR2 is YFSETQ. Here the CDR3 reads CASSPGQVSYEQYF. DNA for the CDR3: TGCGCCAGCAGCCCCGGACAGGTCTCCTACGAGCAGTACTTC.

The chain recombines TRBV9 with TRBJ1-3; D not certain. Between the trimmed V and J ends, which lost 4 bases and 2 bases, there was a span of 7 bases. CDR3 length: 13 residues. CDR1 is SGDLS and CDR2 is YYNGEE in the germline V gene. The CDR3: CASSPTAGNTIYF. CDR3 DNA sequence: TGTGCCAGCAGCCCTACTGCTGGAAACACCATATATTTT. Using reference TRBV9 and TRBJ1-3 for the parts outside the CDR3, the full variable domain is DSGVTQTPKHLITATGQRVTLRCSPRSGDLSVYWYQQSLDQGLQFLIQYYNGEERAKGNILERFSAQQFPDLHSELNLSSLELGDSALYFCASSPTAGNTIYFGEGSWLTVV.

The chain uses TRBV10-3 and TRBJ2-2; D unclear. V was pared by 7 bases and J by 0 bases, with 12 bases between. Germline CDR1 ENHRY, CDR2 SYGVKD. The CDR3 contains 15 residues. The chain's CDR3 is CAIKGLGANTGELFF. The CDR3 nucleotides are TGTGCCATCAAAGGCCTAGGCGCGAACACCGGGGAGCTGTTTTTT.

The chain uses TRBV5-1 and TRBJ2-5; D ambiguous. The CDR3 is made up of 14 amino acids. V was shortened by 4 bases and J by 0 bases, with 10 bases between the two germline ends. Germline CDR1 reads SGHRS; CDR2 reads YFSETQ. The CDR3 loop is CASSPPANQETQYF. Here the CDR3 DNA reads TGCGCCAGCAGCCCCCCCGCAAACCAAGAGACCCAGTACTTC.

This sequence joins TRBV2 and TRBJ1-5; tentative D call: TRBD1 (5 bases). Germline V gene lookup returns CDR1 SNHLY and CDR2 FYNNEI. This CDR3 comprises 13 residues. V lost 9 bases and J lost 4, with 13 bases in between. CDR3 sequence (DNA): TGTGCCAGTAATCGGGGCACAAATCAGCCCCAGCATTTT. Its protein is CASNRGTNQPQHF.

V gene TRBV7-2 combines with J gene TRBJ1-1; no clear D. The germline V gene has CDR1 SGHTA and CDR2 FQGNSA. The ends were cut back, 8 bases at V and 6 bases at J, with 13 bases in the middle. The CDR3 length is 12 residues. CDR3 nucleotides: TGTGCCAGCGACGGAGGGTACGCTGAAGCTTTCTTT. Amino acid sequence: CASDGGYAEAFF.

The chain carries TRBV5-8 and TRBJ1-5; D unclear. V lost 4 bases to trimming and J lost 0 bases, with 8 bases between them. The germline CDR1 and CDR2 sequences are SGHTS and YDEGEE. The CDR3 runs 14 residues. CDR3 residues: CASSRAYSNQPQHF. Here the CDR3 DNA reads TGTGCCAGCAGCAGGGCCTATAGCAATCAGCCCCAGCATTTT.

This chain joins TRBV27 and TRBJ1-1; D perhaps matches TRBD1 (5 bases). The CDR3 runs to 13 residues. Trimming pared 3 bases from V and 4 bases from J, leaving 9 bases between. CDR1 MNHEY and CDR2 SMNVEV come from the germline V gene (reference sequence). CDR3: CASSFVGGTEAFF. DNA of the CDR3: TGTGCCAGCAGTTTCGTGGGGGGCACTGAAGCTTTCTTT.

The chain links TRBV19 to TRBJ2-2; maybe TRBD1 (6 bases). V lost 6 bases, J lost 4 bases, and 15 bases lay in between. Per the germline V gene, CDR1 is LNHDA and CDR2 is SQIVND (reference sequence). The CDR3 sequence is 15 residues long. CDR3 sequence (DNA): TGTGCCAGTAGCACCCCACAGGGTAGCACCGGGGAGCTGTTTTTT. Its protein is CASSTPQGSTGELFF.

The chain has TRBV28 and TRBJ1-2; D is ambiguous. Trimming removed 2 bases from V and 14 bases from J, with 18 bases in between. CDR1 is MDHEN, CDR2 SYDVKM, per germline. CDR3 size: 13 residues. The CDR3 bases are TGTGCCAGCAGTTTAATGGGAGGGCGTAGGAATACCTTC. Amino acids: CASSLMGGRRNTF.

This sequence joins TRBV6-5 and TRBJ2-5, with D perhaps assigned TRBD1 or TRBD2 (6 bases each). Trimming removed 5 bases at V and 1 base at J, with 11 bases between. CDR1 MNHEY and CDR2 SVGAGI come from the germline V gene. The CDR3 is 14 residues long. This CDR3 is CASSGGTPQETQYF. The CDR3 DNA reads as TGTGCCAGCAGTGGCGGGACACCCCAAGAGACCCAGTACTTC.

V usage is TRBV19 and J usage is TRBJ1-5; no definite D call. Germline lookup yields CDR1 LNHDA and CDR2 SQIVND (reference sequence). The CDR3 contains 15 residues. V was cut by 4 bases and J by 0 bases, with 10 bases left in between. This chain's CDR3 is CASSTSAASNQPQHF. As DNA, the CDR3 is TGTGCCAGTAGTACTTCTGCCGCTAGCAATCAGCCCCAGCATTTT.

This chain uses TRBV12-5 with TRBJ2-4, with 7 bases identical to TRBD2. The trim removed 1 base at V and 7 bases at J, leaving 4 bases unmatched. This CDR3 contains 14 residues. Germline V CDR1 and CDR2: LGHNT, FRNRAP. Here the CDR3 DNA reads TGTGCTAGTGGTTTGGGGCGGGAGTTTAACATTCAGTACTTC. As protein: CASGLGREFNIQYF.

V usage is TRBV6-6 and J usage is TRBJ1-2; D is perhaps TRBD1 (6 bases). Germline V gene data show CDR1 as MNHNY and CDR2 as SVGAGI (reference sequence). The CDR3 loop spans 14 amino acids. Trimming cost V 2 bases and J 2 bases, with 9 bases left between them. As DNA, the CDR3 is TGTGCCAGCAGTTACACGACAGGAAACTATGGCTACACCTTC. Translated, it gives CASSYTTGNYGYTF.

This chain uses TRBV30 with TRBJ1-1; D perhaps matches TRBD1 (5 bases). The V and J ends lost 0 bases and 6 bases respectively, with 17 bases between them. Germline V gives CDR1 GTSNPN, CDR2 SVGIG (reference sequence). The CDR3 has 15 residues. CDR3 in amino acids: CAWSVTGQGAPEAFF. The CDR3 DNA follows: TGTGCCTGGAGTGTAACCGGGCAGGGCGCCCCTGAAGCTTTCTTT. Full variable domain (outside the CDR3, taken from reference TRBV30 and TRBJ1-1): SQTIHQWPATLVQPVGSPLSLECTVEGTSNPNLYWYRQAAGRGLQLLFYSVGIGQISSEVPQNLSASRPQDRQFILSSKKLLLSDSGFYLCAWSVTGQGAPEAFFGQGTRLTVV.

The V call is TRBV5-4, the J call TRBJ2-3, with a weak D call TRBD1 (6 bases). CDR3 length: 13 residues. Germline loops: CDR1 SGHNT, CDR2 YYREEE (reference sequence). V dropped 0 bases and J dropped 5 bases, with 7 bases sitting between them. Here the CDR3 reads CASSLDREDTQYF. CDR3 in DNA: TGTGCCAGCAGCTTGGACAGGGAAGATACGCAGTATTTT. Supplemented by reference TRBV5-4 and TRBJ2-3, the full variable domain reads ETGVTQSPTHLIKTRGQQVTLRCSSQSGHNTVSWYQQALGQGPQFIFQYYREEENGRGNFPPRFSGLQFPNYSSELNVNALELDDSALYLCASSLDREDTQYFGPGTRLTVL.

V is TRBV18 and J is TRBJ2-1; 7 bases line up with TRBD1. This CDR3 region has 14 residues. CDR1 and CDR2 (germline): KGHSH, LQKENI. J gave up 5 bases and V 6 bases, and 7 bases lay outside the gene matches. The CDR3, as DNA: TGTGCCAGCTCCTCGGGACAGCGACACAATGAGCAGTTCTTC. Protein: CASSSGQRHNEQFF.

This sequence joins TRBV19 and TRBJ2-1; TRBD2 matches 11 bases. The CDR3 has 17 amino acids. The V gene end was trimmed by 7 bases and the J gene end by 5 bases; junction bases not matched to a gene: 13. Germline-derived CDR1 and CDR2 are LNHDA and SQIVND (reference sequence). CDR3 residues: CASTTGYMGLADNEQFF. Here the CDR3 DNA reads TGTGCCAGTACCACAGGATATATGGGACTAGCGGACAATGAGCAGTTCTTC.

V gene TRBV19 combines with J gene TRBJ1-1; 7 bases are shared with TRBD1. The CDR3 extends over 16 amino acids. After removal of 9 bases from V and 6 bases from J, the junction contained 19 bases not matched to a gene. CDR1 is LNHDA and CDR2 is SQIVND in the germline V gene (reference sequence). The CDR3 loop reads CASNGQGHRGVSEAFF. CDR3 sequence (DNA): TGTGCCAGCAACGGCCAGGGACACAGGGGAGTATCTGAAGCTTTCTTT.

The genes are TRBV18 and TRBJ1-5; D possibly corresponds to TRBD1 (6 bases). The length of the CDR3 is 14 residues. Looked up from germline, CDR1 is KGHSH and CDR2 is LQKENI. V lost 6 bases and J lost 3, with 12 bases in between. CDR3 sequence (DNA): TGTGCCAGCTCGCGGGCAGGGGACAATCAGCCCCAGCATTTT. Protein: CASSRAGDNQPQHF.

This clone came up once. J is TRBJ1-1 and V is TRBV7-3, with TRBD1 as a possible D gene (5 bases). Germline CDR1 SGHTA, CDR2 FQGTGA. Trimming shortened V by 5 bases and J by 1 base, and 8 bases separated the two germline ends. This CDR3 comprises 13 residues. The CDR3, as DNA: TGTGCCAGCAGCACACAGGAGAACACTGAAGCTTTCTTT. It specifies CASSTQENTEAFF.

V and J are TRBV11-3 and TRBJ2-7, with 7 bases identical to TRBD1. Germline trimming cut 5 bases from V and 1 base from J; bases unmatched to any gene: 5. The CDR3 is made up of 14 amino acids. The germline V gene encodes CDR1 SGHNT and CDR2 YENEEA. The CDR3 DNA reads as TGTGCCAGCAGCCCCTCAGGGGGTTCCTACGAGCAGTACTTC. As protein: CASSPSGGSYEQYF.

V gene TRBV7-2 combines with J gene TRBJ2-1, with D hard to call. This CDR3 contains 12 residues. V lost 1 base, J lost 10 bases, and 8 bases lay in between. The V gene's germline CDR1 is SGHTA and CDR2 FQGNSA. In DNA, the CDR3 is TGTGCCAGCAGCTTAGACCGACACGAGCAGTTCTTC. This sequence encodes CASSLDRHEQFF. Supplemented by reference TRBV7-2 and TRBJ2-1, the full variable domain reads GAGVSQSPSNKVTEKGKDVELRCDPISGHTALYWYRQSLGQGLEFLIYFQGNSAPDKSGLPSDRFSAERTGGSVSTLTIQRTQQEDSAVYLCASSLDRHEQFFGPGTRLTVL.